These 24 T cell receptor beta chains were all obtained from the same sample, sequenced in a study of T-cell reconstitution after alpha-beta-depleted transplantation in children. The TCRbeta library was prepared with unique molecular identifiers. MiXCR, run by TCRdb on the PCR reads, gives a single entry per CDR3 protein. The sample holds around 240,000 distinct CDR3 sequences, roughly a tenth seen once. The specimen was PBMCs from the stem cell graft donor, collected from the stem cell graft. The receptors shown here come from a human donor who donated a stem cell graft to a child with SCID.

This clonotype was seen many times. V usage is TRBV20-1 and J usage is TRBJ2-3; TRBD1 or TRBD2 may be the D gene (5 bases each). Between the trimmed V and J ends, which lost 1 base and 2 bases, there was a span of 10 bases. CDR1 and CDR2 (germline): DFQATT, SNEGSKA (reference sequence). The CDR3 contains 14 residues. The CDR3 sequence: CSARVAGATDTQYF. The CDR3 nucleotides read TGCAGTGCTAGAGTGGCCGGGGCCACAGATACGCAGTATTTT.

This clonotype showed up just a few times. J is TRBJ1-2 and V is TRBV12-3 or TRBV12-4; D is possibly TRBD1 (6 bases). CDR3 length: 15 amino acids. Trimming left V 3 bases short and J 4 bases short, with 15 bases between. The CDR3 sequence is CASSFKAGASYGYTF. In nucleotides, the CDR3 is TGTGCCAGCAGTTTTAAAGCGGGGGCTTCCTATGGCTACACCTTC.

This clonotype was seen many times. The chain joins TRBV4-3 to TRBJ2-3; 8 bases agree with TRBD2. J was trimmed by 5 bases and V by 5 bases; bases with no gene match: 12. The germline V gene has CDR1 LGHNA and CDR2 YSLEER. The CDR3 sequence is 16 residues long. The CDR3 spells CASSSRGSGGGDTQYF. CDR3 nucleotide sequence: TGCGCCAGCAGCTCCCGAGGGAGCGGGGGTGGAGATACGCAGTATTTT.

This clonotype has a count of ten or more. The chain combines TRBV5-5 with TRBJ1-1, with D possibly being TRBD1 (5 bases). Per germline, CDR1 SGHKS and CDR2 YYEKEE (reference sequence). This CDR3 is 15 amino acids long. Trimming cost V 1 base and J 5 bases, with 15 bases left between them. CDR3 in DNA: TGTGCCAGCAGCTTGTGGCAGGGTTCAAGAACTGAAGCTTTCTTT. This translates into CASSLWQGSRTEAFF.

There are many counts of this clonotype. The rearrangement joins TRBV2 to TRBJ1-5; D gene uncertain. Looked up from germline, CDR1 is SNHLY and CDR2 is FYNNEI. This CDR3 is built from 13 residues. Deletions cut 7 bases from V and 9 bases from J, with 16 bases between. CDR3 coding DNA: TGTGCCAGCACAGAGAGGCATACCGGGCCCCAGCATTTT. Encoded protein: CASTERHTGPQHF.

The CDR3 loop reads CASSSQGETQYF. Written as DNA, the CDR3 is TGTGCCAGCAGCTCACAGGGGGAGACCCAGTACTTC. V gene TRBV9 combines with J gene TRBJ2-5; TRBD1 agrees at 7 bases. The V and J ends lost 4 bases and 5 bases, in that order; junction bases with no gene match: 2. Germline CDR1 is SGDLS and CDR2 is YYNGEE. The CDR3 loop spans 12 amino acids. Full variable domain (outside the CDR3, taken from reference TRBV9 and TRBJ2-5): DSGVTQTPKHLITATGQRVTLRCSPRSGDLSVYWYQQSLDQGLQFLIQYYNGEERAKGNILERFSAQQFPDLHSELNLSSLELGDSALYFCASSSQGETQYFGPGTRLLVL.

This clonotype was seen at least ten times. This rearrangement joins TRBV2 to TRBJ2-7; no clear D. This CDR3 has 12 residues. The germline V gene encodes CDR1 SNHLY and CDR2 FYNNEI. Trimming took 7 bases from V and 9 from J, leaving 16 bases between them. This CDR3 is CASNLEENAQYF. The CDR3 nucleotides are TGTGCCAGCAACCTTGAAGAAAACGCGCAGTACTTC.

This clonotype occurred many times. CDR3 nucleotides: TGCGCCAGCAGCCAAAACCCCCAGGCTAGCGTCTCCTACGAGCAGTACTTC. It yields the protein CASSQNPQASVSYEQYF. The chain carries TRBV4-3 and TRBJ2-7; possible D gene TRBD2, 6 bases. This CDR3 is built from 17 residues. Germline values: CDR1 LGHNA, CDR2 YSLEER. V was shortened by 2 bases and J by 0 bases, with 17 bases between the two germline ends.

This clonotype occurred a few times. The V call is TRBV7-9, the J call TRBJ2-4; 8 bases agree with TRBD2. The V and J ends lost 5 bases and 0 bases, in that order; junction bases with no gene match: 3. The V gene's germline CDR1 is SEHNR and CDR2 FQNEAQ (reference sequence). The CDR3 consists of 15 residues. The CDR3 sequence is CASSHGGAAKNIQYF. The DNA of the CDR3 is TGTGCCAGCAGCCACGGGGGGGCAGCCAAAAACATTCAGTACTTC. The whole variable domain, remainder taken from reference TRBV7-9 and TRBJ2-4, is DTGVSQNPRHKITKRGQNVTFRCDPISEHNRLYWYRQTLGQGPEFLTYFQNEAQLEKSRLLSDRFSAERPKGSFSTLEIQRTEQGDSAMYLCASSHGGAAKNIQYFGAGTRLSVL.

Ten or more counts support this clonotype. The J gene is TRBJ1-1, the V gene TRBV5-1, with no clear D. V gave up 1 base and J gave up 1 base, with 5 bases separating them. Germline CDR1 is SGHRS and CDR2 is YFSETQ. CDR3 length: 13 amino acids. CDR3 in amino acids: CASSLPGNTEAFF. In DNA, the CDR3 is TGCGCCAGCAGCTTGCCAGGGAACACTGAAGCTTTCTTT.

The table lists this clonotype with many counts. This chain uses TRBV5-1 with TRBJ1-6; 7 bases are shared with TRBD1. V was pared by 4 bases and J by 7 bases, with 8 bases of the junction left unmatched. Germline CDR1 reads SGHRS; CDR2 reads YFSETQ. The CDR3 is made up of 15 amino acids. This CDR3 reads CASSPWTGGNSPLHF. CDR3 nucleotide sequence: TGCGCCAGCAGCCCTTGGACAGGAGGAAATTCACCCCTCCACTTT. The entire variable domain, with the rest obtained from reference TRBV5-1 and TRBJ1-6, is as follows: KAGVTQTPRYLIKTRGQQVTLSCSPISGHRSVSWYQQTPGQGLQFLFEYFSETQRNKGNFPGRFSGRQFSNSRSEMNVSTLELGDSALYLCASSPWTGGNSPLHFGNGTRLTVT.

There are a few counts of this clonotype. The V call is TRBV14, the J call TRBJ2-7; D perhaps matches TRBD2 (5 bases). Trimming shortened V by 1 base and J by 4 bases, and 14 bases separated the two germline ends. The CDR3 runs 15 residues. Germline V CDR1 and CDR2: SGHDN, FVKESK. CDR3 DNA: TGTGCCAGCAGCCAAGGGGAGCAGAGACTTTACGAGCAGTACTTC. It yields the protein CASSQGEQRLYEQYF.

Many counts were recorded for this clonotype. The genes are TRBV28 and TRBJ2-1; D is unclear. CDR1 and CDR2 from the germline V gene are MDHEN and SYDVKM. The CDR3 totals 14 residues. Trimming shortened V by 6 bases and J by 1 base, and 10 bases separated the two germline ends. The DNA for the CDR3 is TGTGCCAGCAGGTCCTCGGGTTCCTACAATGAGCAGTTCTTC. It translates to CASRSSGSYNEQFF.

This clonotype showed up many times. The chain carries TRBV7-9 and TRBJ2-1; D gene unclear. Trimming took off 1 base at V and 5 bases at J, with 0 bases between the two ends. The CDR3 covers 11 residues. CDR1 is SEHNR and CDR2 is FQNEAQ in the germline V gene (reference sequence). The CDR3 sequence: CASSLDNEQFF. The CDR3 nucleotides are TGTGCCAGCAGCTTAGACAATGAGCAGTTCTTC. Together with reference TRBV7-9 and TRBJ2-1, the CDR3 gives the full variable domain: DTGVSQNPRHKITKRGQNVTFRCDPISEHNRLYWYRQTLGQGPEFLTYFQNEAQLEKSRLLSDRFSAERPKGSFSTLEIQRTEQGDSAMYLCASSLDNEQFFGPGTRLTVL.

Comments on this clonotype: Given a much more abundant clone one base away, this may be a read error. V is TRBV28 and J is TRBJ2-6; D possibly corresponds to TRBD1 (5 bases). The CDR3 runs 16 residues. Germline CDR1 is MDHEN and CDR2 is SYDVKM. The DNA of the CDR3 is TGTGCCAGCAGTCTCCTCCCCAAATCTGGGGCCAACGGCCTGACTTTC. Protein product: CASSLLPKSGANGLTF.

This chain uses TRBV10-3 with TRBJ2-3; D not certain. This CDR3 region has 16 residues. The V end lost 11 bases, the J end lost 4 bases, and 25 bases lay between the germline ends. CDR1 and CDR2 (germline): ENHRY, SYGVKD. The CDR3 bases are TGTGCCTCCCCTGAATCATTGCCCCTAAGCTCAGATACGCAGTATTTT. Its protein product is CASPESLPLSSDTQYF.

This clonotype was observed at least ten times. The V and J genes are TRBV5-1 and TRBJ2-7; TRBD1 matches at 9 bases. Germline V gives CDR1 SGHRS, CDR2 YFSETQ. The CDR3 has 15 residues. J gave up 2 bases and V 1 base, and 4 bases lay outside the gene matches. The CDR3 coding sequence is TGCGCCAGCAGCTTGAGACAGGGGGAGACCTACGAGCAGTACTTC. Translated, it gives CASSLRQGETYEQYF.

The rearrangement uses TRBV19 and TRBJ2-5, with a tentative D call TRBD2 (5 bases). Germline loops: CDR1 LNHDA, CDR2 SQIVND (reference sequence). The CDR3 has 14 residues. V lost 0 bases to trimming and J lost 2 bases, with 7 bases between them. For the CDR3, the DNA is TGTGCCAGTAGTATAGACCGGGGACAAGAGACCCAGTACTTC. This encodes CASSIDRGQETQYF.

The table lists this clonotype with many counts. CDR3 bases: TGTGCCAGCAGCTGGACACCCCAAGAGACCCAGTACTTC. Translated, it gives CASSWTPQETQYF. The J gene is TRBJ2-5, the V gene TRBV12-3 or TRBV12-4; the D gene is possibly TRBD1 (5 bases). Between the trimmed V and J ends, which lost 6 bases and 1 base, there was a span of 9 bases. This CDR3 has 13 amino acids.

This clonotype was recorded many times. The chain recombines TRBV20-1 with TRBJ2-1; possibly TRBD2 for D (6 bases). The V gene lost 3 bases and the J gene lost 3 bases, with 15 bases spanning the gap. The germline CDR1 and CDR2 sequences are DFQATT and SNEGSKA (reference sequence). The CDR3 is made up of 15 amino acids. This CDR3 reads CSASSVGGLYNEQFF. The CDR3 region has the DNA TGCAGTGCTAGTTCCGTGGGGGGACTCTACAATGAGCAGTTCTTC.

The rearrangement uses TRBV5-1 and TRBJ1-1; D gene ambiguous. V lost 4 bases, J lost 11 bases, and 15 bases lay in between. Germline CDR1 and CDR2: SGHRS and YFSETQ. The CDR3 has 12 amino acids. This CDR3 reads CASSPDTLRAFF. The CDR3 bases are TGCGCCAGCAGCCCCGACACTCTTAGGGCTTTCTTT.

This clonotype was detected many times. The chain carries TRBV9 and TRBJ2-3; D may correspond to TRBD1 or TRBD2 (5 bases each). Germline V gene data show CDR1 as SGDLS and CDR2 as YYNGEE. CDR3 length equals 16 residues. V was pared by 0 bases and J by 1 base, with 12 bases between. DNA of the CDR3: TGTGCCAGCAGCGTAGGGGACCGACTTGGCACAGATACGCAGTATTTT. Protein sequence: CASSVGDRLGTDTQYF.

Ten or more counts support this clonotype. The chain is built from TRBV10-3 and TRBJ1-1; D is unresolved. The CDR3 extends over 13 amino acids. V was trimmed by 7 bases and J by 3 bases, leaving 12 bases between them. Looked up from germline, CDR1 is ENHRY and CDR2 is SYGVKD. The CDR3 protein is CAIKGEQYTEAFF. The CDR3 coding sequence is TGTGCCATCAAGGGAGAGCAATACACTGAAGCTTTCTTT.

The sample holds many counts of this clonotype. This chain connects TRBV5-1 to TRBJ2-3, with D possibly TRBD2 on 5 matching bases. Germline-derived CDR1 and CDR2 are SGHRS and YFSETQ. The germline V and J ends were trimmed by 0 bases and 2 bases, with 10 bases remaining between them. The CDR3 runs to 15 residues. CDR3 in DNA: TGCGCCAGCAGCTTGGTCGGGATCATCACAGATACGCAGTATTTT. The encoded protein is CASSLVGIITDTQYF.